This T cell receptor beta chain was identified during a study of CD8+ T cells in alopecia areata. In the study overall: Patients in the treated group were given tofacitinib by mouth, 5 to 10 mg twice a day.

Regarding the study as a whole: Lesional scalp exceeded normal scalp in clonality, especially in alopecia totalis/universalis.

This CDR3 spans 13 amino acids. V lost 5 bases and J 6 bases, leaving 14 bases between the germline ends. CDR1 is SGHRS, CDR2 YFSETQ, per germline. After isolation, RNA underwent reverse transcription to generate cDNA as the sequencing template. TCRdb keeps only in-frame clones here, not all; method: immunoSEQ multiplex PCR. Seen here are more than 100,000 clones, 58% observed once, and the top ten hold 4.5%. Regarding this clone: As yet, its antigen is unknown.

This sample comprised CD4+ T cells sorted from blood, obtained at week 0. The clonotype was recovered from a human donor with alopecia areata. The chain employs TRBV5-1 and TRBJ2-5; the D gene is possibly TRBD1 (6 bases). The chain's CDR3 is CASSPQGLQTQYF. As DNA, the CDR3 is TGCGCCAGCAGTCCACAGGGTTTGCAGACCCAGTACTTC.